A selection of T cell receptor beta chains follows, all from one sample in a study of neurological immune-mediated disorders. TCRdb used MiXCR to reprocess the 5' RACE reads, holding one entry per CDR3 protein. The sample has about 42,000 distinct CDR3 sequences; 20% to 25% are singletons. The material sequenced was PBMCs. Receptors originate from a man aged 60-69 years with HTLV-1-associated myelopathy (HAM/TSP). Each CDR3 is given with its conserved first and last residue. The order of the fields is J gene, CDR3 length, V gene, clone size, D gene, CDR3 DNA, CDR3 protein. D genes are given only for firm matches. A clone size is listed for some rows: how often the clone was seen (once, few, many), or a class if it is expanded.

TRBJ2-5 14 TRBV5-1 many TRBD2 TGCGCCAGCAGCTTAGCGGGGATCCAAGAGACCCAGTACTTC CASSLAGIQETQYF
TRBJ1-3 14 TRBV18 many NA TGTGCCAGCTCACCTGGGCCAATTCGGAACACCATATATTTT CASSPGPIRNTIYF
TRBJ2-1 15 TRBV5-8 many NA TGTGCCAGCAGCTTGTGGCACCCGATCGGCAATGAGCAGTTCTTC CASSLWHPIGNEQFF
TRBJ1-3 14 TRBV13 many NA TGTGCCAGCAGCTTCAGGGCCTCTGGAAACACCATATATTTT CASSFRASGNTIYF
TRBJ2-1 17 TRBV7-2 NA TRBD2 TGTGCCAGCAGCTTAGTTGGTCTAGCGGTACGTCGGAATGAGCAGATATTC CASSLVGLAVRRNEQIF
TRBJ2-3 14 TRBV20-1 few NA TGCAGTGCTATAAGGGGAGGGGGTTCAGATACGCAGTATTTT CSAIRGGGSDTQYF
TRBJ2-7 15 TRBV27 many TRBD2 TGTGCCAGCAGTTTATATGCTAGCGGAAGCTACGAGCAGTACTTC CASSLYASGSYEQYF
TRBJ2-7 14 TRBV4-3 once TRBD1 TGCGCCAGCAGCCAAGGGGGACAGGGGTACGAGCAGTACTTC CASSQGGQGYEQYF
TRBJ2-1 12 TRBV7-3 NA NA TGTGCCAGCAGCTTAACAGGCACTGAGCAGTTCTTC CASSLTGTEQFF
TRBJ2-5 14 TRBV7-9 NA NA TGTGCCAGCAGCTCTTGGACACTCCAAGAGACCCAGTACTTC CASSSWTLQETQYF
TRBJ1-4 13 TRBV14 NA NA TGTGCCAGCAGGGCAGGTCGGGGTGAAAAACTGTTTTTT CASRAGRGEKLFF
TRBJ2-2 15 TRBV7-3 many NA TGTGCCAGCAGCCGTGGACCTGAGGTTACCGGGGAGCTGTTTTTT CASSRGPEVTGELFF
TRBJ2-7 12 TRBV5-1 many NA TGCGCCAGCAGCTTAACCAACTACGAGCAGTACTTC CASSLTNYEQYF
TRBJ1-2 14 TRBV27 many NA TGTGCCAGCAGACAGGGACCTTCCCATTATGGCTACACCTTC CASRQGPSHYGYTF
TRBJ1-1 18 TRBV20-1 many NA TGCAGTGCTAGAGCCCCACTCGGCGGAGGGGGAACCGGAAGTGAAGCTTTCTTT CSARAPLGGGGTGSEAFF
TRBJ2-1 16 TRBV6-6 many NA TGTGCCAGCAGTTCACACTCCGGGCTTTCCTACAATGAGCAGTTCTTC CASSSHSGLSYNEQFF
TRBJ2-1 14 TRBV19 NA TRBD1 TGTGCCAGCGGTCGGACAGGGCGCATCAATGAGCAGTTCTTC CASGRTGRINEQFF
TRBJ2-5 14 TRBV5-1 many TRBD1 TGCGCCAGCAGCTATAACACAGGGGATGAGACCCAGTACTTC CASSYNTGDETQYF
TRBJ1-2 18 TRBV7-2 many NA TGTGCCAGCAGCTTAAAGTCGGGAAGCAGGGCTCCTAACTATGGCTACACCTTC CASSLKSGSRAPNYGYTF
TRBJ2-7 19 TRBV3-1 many TRBD2 TGTGCCAGCAGCCAAGATCCGGCTAGCGGGGTCCCCAGCTCCTACGAGCAGTACTTC CASSQDPASGVPSSYEQYF
TRBJ2-7 17 TRBV29-1 many TRBD1 TGCAGCGGAAACCCACAGGGGACCCTTTCCTTATCCTACGAGCAGTACTTC CSGNPQGTLSLSYEQYF
TRBJ2-1 11 TRBV3-1 many NA TGTGCCAGCAGCCAGAGTGCGGAGCAGTTCTTC CASSQSAEQFF
TRBJ2-7 19 TRBV10-3 many NA TGTGCCATCAGTGAGTTGGGGGGAAACTCGAGACTAGACCACTACGAGCAGTACTTC CAISELGGNSRLDHYEQYF
TRBJ2-3 15 TRBV20-1 NA NA TGCAGTGCTCCCCGGCGTCCGGGAGGCACAGATACGCAGTATTTT CSAPRRPGGTDTQYF
TRBJ2-2 20 TRBV4-2 many TRBD2 TGTGCCAGCAGCCAAGAATGGGGGGGGAGTGTACGTCGGATCACCGGGGAGCTGTTTTTT CASSQEWGGSVRRITGELFF
TRBJ2-1 14 TRBV5-1 many NA TGCGCCAGCAGCTTGGCCGCGAGTTACAATGAGCAGTTCTTC CASSLAASYNEQFF
TRBJ1-5 14 TRBV5-5 NA NA TGTGCCAGCAGCCCGGGACAACTTGATCAGCCCCAGCATTTT CASSPGQLDQPQHF
TRBJ2-5 19 TRBV20-1 many NA TGCAGTGCCATCCCCGTGACAGGAGGTAGGGGTCGGTCCCAAGAGACCCAGTACTTC CSAIPVTGGRGRSQETQYF
TRBJ2-1 12 TRBV28 NA NA TGTGCCAGCAGTTTAGTGTGGGGTGAGCAGTTCTTC CASSLVWGEQFF